The 30 T cell receptor beta chains given below trace back to one sample, sequenced in a study of CXCR3-negative and CXCR3-positive naive CD8 T cells. Study results and caveats: The study found more hydrophobic TRB CDR3s in CXCR3-positive naive cells than in CXCR3-negative naive cells.

UMI-labeled 5' RACE TRB cDNA libraries were prepared from the cells. From the 5' RACE reads, TCRdb lists one entry per CDR3 protein and no DNA. The repertoire shows approximately 130,000 distinct CDR3 sequences; the top ten hold around 0.41%. These receptors have no identified antigens. The material sequenced was naive CXCR3+ CD8+ T cells from blood. The subset is: CD45RO-CCR7+CD27+CD95- naive CD8+ T cells expressing CXCR3 (TNR3+). The receptor set was obtained from a human donor in good health. Some clones in this sample may be carry-over from other donors' samples.

J is TRBJ2-7 and V is TRBV29-1. CDR1 is SQVTM, CDR2 ANQGSEA, per germline. The length of the CDR3 is 13 residues. The CDR3 loop is CSVAEGGAYEQYF.

The chain combines TRBV9 with TRBJ2-7; the TCRdb call, TRBD1, lacks DNA for checking. Germline assignment: CDR1 SGDLS and CDR2 YYNGEE. The CDR3 consists of 16 residues. The CDR3 loop is CASSLSSGTQYYEQYF.

The rearrangement uses TRBV7-9 and TRBJ1-1; TCRdb's D call, TRBD1, is unchecked because there is no DNA. The CDR3 length is 15 residues. The germline V gene has CDR1 SEHNR and CDR2 FQNEAQ (reference sequence). CDR3 loop: CASTGTDTMNTEAFF.

The V call is TRBV6-1, the J call TRBJ2-7. The germline V gene encodes CDR1 MNHNS and CDR2 SASEGT. The CDR3 extends over 12 amino acids. The CDR3 sequence: CASSPYFNEQYF.

This CDR3 reads CAWSHTRTGEQYF. The rearrangement uses TRBV30 and TRBJ2-7; the D gene TCRdb calls, TRBD1, cannot be checked with no DNA. CDR1 is GTSNPN and CDR2 is SVGIG in the germline V gene (reference sequence). The CDR3 runs to 13 residues.

The chain is built from TRBV12-3 or TRBV12-4 and TRBJ2-7; the D call of TRBD2 rests on TCRdb alone, since no DNA is present to check it. This CDR3 has 13 amino acids. CDR3 loop: CASSTGGPYEQYF.

The rearrangement links TRBV20-1 to TRBJ1-1; TCRdb outputs TRBD1, but without DNA this stays unchecked. Germline V lookup: CDR1 DFQATT, CDR2 SNEGSKA (reference sequence). CDR3 length: 12 residues. CDR3 protein: CSARSRGLEAFF.

The chain employs TRBV11-2 and TRBJ2-1; TCRdb names TRBD2, which stays unverified in the absence of DNA. The CDR3 spans 13 residues. Germline-derived CDR1 and CDR2 are SGHAT and FQNNGV. The CDR3 here is CASSLGTSGGQFF.

The V call is TRBV20-1, the J call TRBJ2-2; TCRdb's D call of TRBD2 is untestable without DNA. Germline CDR1 reads DFQATT; CDR2 reads SNEGSKA (reference sequence). The CDR3 totals 16 residues. CDR3 protein: CSARAEGLMNTGELFF.

The chain carries TRBV9 and TRBJ2-1. Germline CDR1 reads SGDLS; CDR2 reads YYNGEE. The CDR3 runs to 11 residues. CDR3 sequence reads: CASSENNEQFF.

The chain carries TRBV20-1 and TRBJ2-7. Germline CDR1 and CDR2: DFQATT and SNEGSKA (reference sequence). This CDR3 comprises 13 residues. The CDR3 loop reads CSASPANSYEQYF.

V is TRBV5-1 and J is TRBJ2-1. From germline, CDR1 is SGHRS and CDR2 YFSETQ. The CDR3 loop spans 17 amino acids. The CDR3 reads CASSSGLAGGPYNEQFF.

CDR3 amino acids: CASSKAQASSYNSPLHF. The chain has TRBV21-1 and TRBJ1-6. TRBV21-1 has pseudogene status. The CDR3 loop spans 17 amino acids.

The chain recombines TRBV7-9 with TRBJ2-7; as DNA is missing, the TRBD1 call by TCRdb cannot be tested. The germline CDR1 and CDR2 sequences are SEHNR and FQNEAQ (reference sequence). The CDR3 consists of 14 residues. Here the CDR3 reads CASSGGSGTYEQYF.

This chain joins TRBV6-2 or TRBV6-3 and TRBJ1-2. Germline CDR1 reads MNHEY; CDR2 reads SVGEGT. This CDR3 spans 13 amino acids. CDR3 sequence reads: CASSYGGNYGYTF.

This rearrangement joins TRBV27 to TRBJ2-7; with no DNA, the TCRdb D assignment of TRBD1 cannot be verified. The germline V gene encodes CDR1 MNHEY and CDR2 SMNVEV (reference sequence). The CDR3 consists of 14 residues. CDR3 sequence: CASSSGRQSYEQYF.

The V call is TRBV29-1, the J call TRBJ2-7; there is no DNA to check the TCRdb D call of TRBD1. The germline V gene has CDR1 SQVTM and CDR2 ANQGSEA. The CDR3 loop spans 12 amino acids. The CDR3: CSVVTGGYEQYF.

This chain joins TRBV20-1 and TRBJ2-1; TCRdb picks TRBD1, but there is no DNA to check that call. This CDR3 region has 16 residues. CDR1 is DFQATT, CDR2 SNEGSKA, per germline (reference sequence). The CDR3 is CSARGRRDRLENEQFF.

The chain links TRBV28 to TRBJ1-1; without DNA, the TCRdb call of TRBD1 cannot be checked. Germline lookup yields CDR1 MDHEN and CDR2 SYDVKM. The CDR3 sequence is 15 residues long. CDR3 region: CASSFRDRGSTEAFF.

The J gene is TRBJ2-5, the V gene TRBV12-3 or TRBV12-4; no DNA is available, so the TRBD2 call from TCRdb remains unchecked. The CDR3 spans 13 residues. The CDR3 spells CASSFLALETQYF.

The chain is built from TRBV25-1 and TRBJ2-5. The CDR3 loop spans 13 amino acids. CDR1 is MGHDK and CDR2 is SYGVNS in the germline V gene. CDR3 residues: CASSDRYQETQYF.

The V and J genes are TRBV4-3 and TRBJ2-1. The germline gives CDR1 LGHNA, CDR2 YSLEER. CDR3 length equals 16 residues. CDR3 residues: CASSQDAGGSYNEQFF.

The chain joins TRBV27 to TRBJ2-1; checking the TCRdb D call of TRBD2 is not possible without DNA. The CDR3 is made up of 14 amino acids. Germline lookup yields CDR1 MNHEY and CDR2 SMNVEV (reference sequence). The CDR3 loop is CASSVLASYNEQFF.

The chain has TRBV29-1 and TRBJ2-7. CDR1 is SQVTM and CDR2 is ANQGSEA in the germline V gene. This CDR3 has 14 residues. Here the CDR3 reads CSARFLDRTYEQYF.

The rearrangement links TRBV10-3 to TRBJ2-1. Germline V gives CDR1 ENHRY, CDR2 SYGVKD. This CDR3 region has 14 residues. CDR3 protein: CAISDLTGVNEQFF.

The chain recombines TRBV6-5 with TRBJ2-7; TCRdb picks TRBD1, but there is no DNA to check that call. The CDR3 sequence is 15 residues long. Germline V gene sequence: CDR1 MNHEY, CDR2 SVGAGI. CDR3 in amino acids: CASSPGQVPHYEQYF.

The chain has TRBV6-4 and TRBJ2-1. The germline V gene has CDR1 MRHNA and CDR2 SNTAGT. The length of the CDR3 is 15 residues. The chain's CDR3 is CASSDSSQQTNEQFF.

The chain recombines TRBV15 with TRBJ1-5; TCRdb's D call, TRBD1, is unchecked because there is no DNA. CDR1 is LNHNV and CDR2 is YYDKDF in the germline V gene (reference sequence). This CDR3 is 15 amino acids long. The CDR3 reads CATSAGGNSNQPQHF.

The chain links TRBV12-3 or TRBV12-4 to TRBJ2-1; the TCRdb D gene call, TRBD1, has no DNA to confirm it. The CDR3 loop spans 14 amino acids. CDR3 sequence: CASSLGQGYNEQFF.

The chain links TRBV13 to TRBJ2-1; TCRdb's assignment of TRBD1 cannot be checked, as there is no DNA. Germline V gives CDR1 PRHDT, CDR2 FYEKMQ (reference sequence). The CDR3 spans 14 residues. This chain's CDR3 is CASSPGTGWNEQFF.